Listed below are T cell receptor beta chains from one sample, sequenced in a study of cytomegalovirus exposure and HLA in healthy donors. Repertoires were generated with immunoSEQ multiplex PCR, while TCRdb's copy carries only in-frame clones and drops some. This table holds about 130,000 clones, more than 9.5% found once. Input material: PBMCs. The receptors come from a man over 45 in good health and CMV-seronegative. Both conserved end residues are trimmed from each CDR3.

v_gene	j_gene	CDR3aa
TRBV7-8	TRBJ1-1	ASSSPAGQGFSSF
TRBV27	TRBJ1-2	ASRAGQYYGYT
TRBV11-3	TRBJ2-2	ASSLPTGKITGELF
TRBV30	TRBJ1-1	AWNGGGGTEAF
TRBV7-2	TRBJ2-7	ASSIPPDRVK
TRBV19	TRBJ1-2	ASSIGQGVSTYGYT
TRBV19	TRBJ1-5	ASSGTRRGNQPQH
TRBV7-9	TRBJ2-1	ASSTGLAENEQF
TRBV9	TRBJ1-5	ASSAGDRGDQPQH
TRBV6-5	TRBJ1-3	ASSYSRGFSGNTIY
TRBV10-3	TRBJ2-5	AISGRTGETQY
TRBV30	TRBJ1-5	AWTEVGGANQPQH
TRBV7-8	TRBJ2-7	ASSSPRGGGSYEQY
TRBV7-9	TRBJ1-1	ASLRSGRTEAF
TRBV9	TRBJ1-1	ASSVDQGSTEAF
TRBV7-3	TRBJ2-7	ASSPGPGYEQY
TRBV7-2	TRBJ2-7	ASSLAPGLAFYEQY
TRBV29-1	TRBJ1-1	SVTGGADTEAF
TRBV2	TRBJ2-3	ASSYQGRDTQY
TRBV19	TRBJ1-2	ASSIDRGQPYGYT
TRBV19	TRBJ2-1	ASTYTSGINNEQF
TRBV15	TRBJ1-2	ATSRVEGERGYT
TRBV4-1	TRBJ1-2	ASSHPPRDRGRFGYGYT
TRBV11-2	TRBJ1-1	ASSLEGGTEAF
TRBV19	TRBJ2-7	ASSTDRGTYEQY
TRBV5-1	TRBJ2-7	ASSRPGTAYEQY
TRBV2	TRBJ2-2	ASSRLAGDTGELF
TRBV29-1	TRBJ2-1	SVLAGSSYNEQF